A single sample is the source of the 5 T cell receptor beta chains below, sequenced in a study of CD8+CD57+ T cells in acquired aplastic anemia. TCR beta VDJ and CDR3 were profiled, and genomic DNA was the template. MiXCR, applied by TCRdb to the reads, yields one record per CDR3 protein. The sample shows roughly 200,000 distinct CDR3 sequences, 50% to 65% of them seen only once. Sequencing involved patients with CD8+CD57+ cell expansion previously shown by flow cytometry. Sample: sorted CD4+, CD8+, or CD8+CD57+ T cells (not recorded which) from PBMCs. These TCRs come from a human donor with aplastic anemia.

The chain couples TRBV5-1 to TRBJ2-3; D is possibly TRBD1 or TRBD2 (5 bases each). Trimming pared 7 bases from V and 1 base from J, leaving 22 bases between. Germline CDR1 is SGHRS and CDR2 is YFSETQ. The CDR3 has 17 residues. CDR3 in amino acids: CASAPLGLVGGTDTQYF. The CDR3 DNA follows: TGCGCCAGCGCGCCCTTGGGCTTGGTGGGGGGCACAGATACGCAGTATTTT.

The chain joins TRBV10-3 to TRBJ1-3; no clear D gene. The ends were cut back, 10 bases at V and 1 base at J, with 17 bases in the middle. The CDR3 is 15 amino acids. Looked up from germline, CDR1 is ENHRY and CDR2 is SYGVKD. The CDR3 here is CATRDGPNSGNTIYF. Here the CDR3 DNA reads TGTGCCACCCGCGATGGGCCGAATTCTGGAAACACCATATATTTT.

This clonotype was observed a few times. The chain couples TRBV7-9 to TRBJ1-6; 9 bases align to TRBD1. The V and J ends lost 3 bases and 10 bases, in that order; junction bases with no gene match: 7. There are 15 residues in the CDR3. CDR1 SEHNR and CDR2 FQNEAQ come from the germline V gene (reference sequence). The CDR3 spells CASSLGTGRRSPLHF. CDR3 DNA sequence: TGTGCCAGCAGCTTGGGGACAGGGCGTCGGTCACCCCTCCACTTT.

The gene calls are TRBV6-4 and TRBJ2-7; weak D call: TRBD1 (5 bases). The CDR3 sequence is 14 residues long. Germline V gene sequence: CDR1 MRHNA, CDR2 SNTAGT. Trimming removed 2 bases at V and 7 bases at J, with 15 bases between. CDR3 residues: CASSDVGVTGEQYF. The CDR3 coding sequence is TGTGCCAGCAGTGACGTAGGGGTCACCGGGGAGCAGTACTTC.

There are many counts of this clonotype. CDR3 DNA sequence: TGTGCCAGCAGCCAACAAGGGACAGACTATGGCTACACCTTC. Residues: CASSQQGTDYGYTF. The V call is TRBV14, the J call TRBJ1-2; 7 bases fit TRBD1. Unmatched junction bases numbered 3, after V lost 2 bases and J lost 3 bases. Germline assignment: CDR1 SGHDN and CDR2 FVKESK. The CDR3 has 14 amino acids.